This T cell receptor (beta chain) was recovered during a study of regulatory T cells in long-lasting Graves disease. Study-wide findings and caveats: Persistent cases of Graves' showed reduced TCR diversity relative to newly diagnosed patients. Relative to new patients (under 1,000), persistent patients exhibited greater sharing of public clonotypes (approximately 3,000).

With iRepertoire HTBI primers and Arm-PCR of CDR3 regions, TCR beta libraries were built. Using its own MiXCR run on the multiplex PCR reads, TCRdb lists one record per CDR3 protein. The repertoire includes about 620,000 distinct CDR3 sequences, roughly 16% of them detected once, and 18% sits in the top ten. At least ten counts were recorded for this clonotype. Its antigen is still unknown. Per germline, CDR1 LGHNT and CDR2 FRNRAP. V lost 1 base to trimming and J lost 5 bases; unmatched junction nucleotides: 4. The CDR3 consists of 14 residues. Time point meaning: newly diagnosed GD, antithyroid drugs for less than 3 months. Extracted PBMC RNA gave rise to the TCR library. These sequences were also reported in another study, on T cells in Graves' hyperthyroidism and ophthalmopathy.

This sample comprised peripheral blood mononuclear cells (PBMCs), obtained at new diagnosis, from a patient treated with antithyroid drugs. The J gene is TRBJ1-2, the V gene TRBV12-5; TRBD1 agrees at 7 bases. The sequence was obtained from a woman aged 30 to 39 with Graves disease. The CDR3 loop is CASGLGDRKYGYTF. The DNA for the CDR3 is TGTGCTAGTGGTTTGGGGGACAGAAAATATGGCTACACCTTC.